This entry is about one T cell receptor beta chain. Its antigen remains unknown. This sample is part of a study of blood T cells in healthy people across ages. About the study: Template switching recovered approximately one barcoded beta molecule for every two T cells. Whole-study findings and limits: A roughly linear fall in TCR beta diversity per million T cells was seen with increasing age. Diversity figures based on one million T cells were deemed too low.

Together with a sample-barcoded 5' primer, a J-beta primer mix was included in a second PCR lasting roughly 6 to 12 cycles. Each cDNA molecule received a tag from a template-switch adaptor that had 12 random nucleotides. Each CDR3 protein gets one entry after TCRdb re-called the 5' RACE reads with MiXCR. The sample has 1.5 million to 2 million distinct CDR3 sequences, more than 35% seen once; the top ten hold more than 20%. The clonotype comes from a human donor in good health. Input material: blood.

The CDR3 nucleotides read TGCAGCGCTGGGACTGAGCAAGAGACCCAGTACTTC. This translates into CSAGTEQETQYF. The chain is built from TRBV29-1 and TRBJ2-5, with D perhaps TRBD2 (6 bases). Trimming removed 7 bases from V and 2 bases from J, with 11 bases in between. Germline V gene data show CDR1 as SQVTM and CDR2 as ANQGSEA. This CDR3 is 12 amino acids long.